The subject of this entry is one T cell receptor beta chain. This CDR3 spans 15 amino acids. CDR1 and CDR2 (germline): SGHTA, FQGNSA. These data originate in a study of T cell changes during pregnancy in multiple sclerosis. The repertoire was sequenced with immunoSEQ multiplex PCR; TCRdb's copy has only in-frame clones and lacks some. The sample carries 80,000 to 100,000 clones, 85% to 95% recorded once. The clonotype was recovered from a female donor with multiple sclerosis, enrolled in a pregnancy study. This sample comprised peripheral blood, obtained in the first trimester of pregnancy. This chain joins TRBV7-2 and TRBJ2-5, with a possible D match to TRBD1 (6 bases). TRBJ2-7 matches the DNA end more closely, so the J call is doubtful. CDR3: CASSLYRAGSYEQYF. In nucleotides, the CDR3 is TGTGCCAGCAGCCTTTACAGGGCAGGCTCCTACGAGCAGTACTTC.